There are a few counts of the clone carrying this T cell receptor (beta chain). Its antigen is unidentified. RNA served as the template for amplifying TCR beta CDR3 regions. The authors performed first-round RT-PCR with HTBI primers and then a second-round multiplex PCR. TCRdb re-called the multiplex PCR reads through MiXCR, storing one row per CDR3 protein. Counted here are about 700,000 distinct CDR3 sequences, 35% to 50% occurring once; the ten biggest clones make up 44%. This entry comes from a study of Graves' ophthalmopathy and Graves' hyperthyroidism. This CDR3 is 13 amino acids long. CDR1 and CDR2 (germline): DFQATT, SNEGSKA (reference sequence). V lost 1 base and J lost 1, with 7 bases in between. Study-wide points: Sensitivity reached 85% to 90% and specificity 81.08% for a 13-signature model separating ophthalmopathy from stable hyperthyroidism.

A duration under 3 months, NOSPECS ≥4, CAS ≥3 and moderate-to-severe activity characterized the donors with ophthalmopathy. Physicians reached a diagnosis by relying on clinical symptoms, serum thyroxine, TRAb, thyroid ultrasound and orbital computed tomography. The V call is TRBV20-1, the J call TRBJ1-2, with D unresolved. The receptor was isolated from an adult man with Graves' ophthalmopathy. The specimen was peripheral blood. CDR3 sequence reads: CSARGTLNYGYTF. As DNA, the CDR3 is TGCAGTGCTAGAGGGACCCTTAACTATGGCTACACCTTC.